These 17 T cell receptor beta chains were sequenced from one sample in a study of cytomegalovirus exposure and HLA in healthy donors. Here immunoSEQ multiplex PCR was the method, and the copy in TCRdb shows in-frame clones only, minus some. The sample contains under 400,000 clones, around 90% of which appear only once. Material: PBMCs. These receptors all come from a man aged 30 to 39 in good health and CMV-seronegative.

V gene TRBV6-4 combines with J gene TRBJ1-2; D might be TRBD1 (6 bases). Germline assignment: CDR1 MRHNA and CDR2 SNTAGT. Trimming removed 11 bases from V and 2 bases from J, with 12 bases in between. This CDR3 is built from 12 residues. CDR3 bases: TGTGCCGGAGACAGGAGGAACTATGGCTACACCTTC. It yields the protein CAGDRRNYGYTF.

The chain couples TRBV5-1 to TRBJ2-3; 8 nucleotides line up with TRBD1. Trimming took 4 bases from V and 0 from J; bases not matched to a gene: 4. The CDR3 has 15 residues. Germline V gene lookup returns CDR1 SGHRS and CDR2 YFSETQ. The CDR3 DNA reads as TGCGCCAGCAGCCCGGGACAGGCTAGCACAGATACGCAGTATTTT. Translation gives CASSPGQASTDTQYF.

CDR3 sequence (DNA): TGTGCCAGCAGCCAAGATCTGGACAGAAGCTCCTACGAGCAGTACTTC. This codes for CASSQDLDRSSYEQYF. The gene calls are TRBV14 and TRBJ2-7; D perhaps matches TRBD1 (6 bases). CDR3 length: 16 residues. CDR1 is SGHDN and CDR2 is FVKESK in the germline V gene. V was cut by 0 bases and J by 0 bases, with 12 bases left in between.

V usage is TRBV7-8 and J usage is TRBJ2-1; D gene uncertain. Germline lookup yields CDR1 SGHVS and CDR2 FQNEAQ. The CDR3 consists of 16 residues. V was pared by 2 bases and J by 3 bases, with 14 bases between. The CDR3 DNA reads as TGTGCCAGCAGCTTATCCCGGGTGCCGTTCTACAATGAGCAGTTCTTC. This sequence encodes CASSLSRVPFYNEQFF.

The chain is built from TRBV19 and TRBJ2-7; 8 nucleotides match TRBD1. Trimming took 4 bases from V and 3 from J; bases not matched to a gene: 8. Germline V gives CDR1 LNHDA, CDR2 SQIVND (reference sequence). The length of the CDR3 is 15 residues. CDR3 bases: TGTGCCAGTAGTAGCCCCGGGACAGGTGTCTACGAGCAGTACTTC. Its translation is CASSSPGTGVYEQYF.

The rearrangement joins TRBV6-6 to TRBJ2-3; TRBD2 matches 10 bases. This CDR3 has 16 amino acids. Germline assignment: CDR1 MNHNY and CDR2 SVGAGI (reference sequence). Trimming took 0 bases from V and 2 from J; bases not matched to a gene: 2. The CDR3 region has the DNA TGTGCCAGCAGTTACTCTAGCGGGGGGCACACAGATACGCAGTATTTT. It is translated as CASSYSSGGHTDTQYF.

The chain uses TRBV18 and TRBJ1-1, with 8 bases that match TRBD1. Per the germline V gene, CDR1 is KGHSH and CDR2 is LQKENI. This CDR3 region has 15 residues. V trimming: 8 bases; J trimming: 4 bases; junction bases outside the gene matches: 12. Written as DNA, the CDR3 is TGTGCCAGCCACCTTACCGGGACAGGAGGCACTGAAGCTTTCTTT. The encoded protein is CASHLTGTGGTEAFF. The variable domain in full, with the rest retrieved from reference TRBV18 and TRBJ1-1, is NAGVMQNPRHLVRRRGQEARLRCSPMKGHSHVYWYRQLPEEGLKFMVYLQKENIIDESGMPKERFSAEFPKEGPSILRIQQVVRGDSAAYFCASHLTGTGGTEAFFGQGTRLTVV.

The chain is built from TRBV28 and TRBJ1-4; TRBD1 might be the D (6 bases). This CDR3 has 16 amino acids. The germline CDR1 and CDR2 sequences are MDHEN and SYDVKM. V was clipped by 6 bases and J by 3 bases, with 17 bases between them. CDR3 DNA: TGTGCCAGCAGCCTTATCGGGGGGCGCGCTAATGAAAAACTGTTTTTT. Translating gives CASSLIGGRANEKLFF.

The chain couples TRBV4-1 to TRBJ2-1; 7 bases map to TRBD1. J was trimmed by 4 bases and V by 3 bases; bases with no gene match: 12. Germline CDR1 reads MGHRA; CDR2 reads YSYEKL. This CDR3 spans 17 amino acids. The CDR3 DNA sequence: TGCGCCAGCAGCCACAAACAGGGGCTAAAGTGGTACAATGAGCAGTTCTTC. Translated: CASSHKQGLKWYNEQFF.

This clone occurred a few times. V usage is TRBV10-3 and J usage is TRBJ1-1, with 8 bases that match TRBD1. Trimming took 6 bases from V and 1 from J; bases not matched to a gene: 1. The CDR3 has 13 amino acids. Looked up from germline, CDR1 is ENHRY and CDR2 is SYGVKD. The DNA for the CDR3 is TGTGCCATCAGCGGACAGGGGAACACTGAAGCTTTCTTT. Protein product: CAISGQGNTEAFF.

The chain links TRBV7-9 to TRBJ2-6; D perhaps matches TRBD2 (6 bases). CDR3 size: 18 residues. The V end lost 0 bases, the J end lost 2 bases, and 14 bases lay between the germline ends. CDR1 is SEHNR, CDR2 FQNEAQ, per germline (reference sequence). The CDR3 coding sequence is TGTGCCAGCAGCTTAGCGTTGCGGGGTGGGGCTGGGGCCAACGTCCTGACTTTC. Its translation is CASSLALRGGAGANVLTF.

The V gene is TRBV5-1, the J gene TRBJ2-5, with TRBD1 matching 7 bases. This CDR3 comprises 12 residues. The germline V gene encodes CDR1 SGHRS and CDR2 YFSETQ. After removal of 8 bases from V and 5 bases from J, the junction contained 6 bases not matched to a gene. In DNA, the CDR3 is TGCGCCAGTAATGGCAGGGGGGAGACCCAGTACTTC. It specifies CASNGRGETQYF.

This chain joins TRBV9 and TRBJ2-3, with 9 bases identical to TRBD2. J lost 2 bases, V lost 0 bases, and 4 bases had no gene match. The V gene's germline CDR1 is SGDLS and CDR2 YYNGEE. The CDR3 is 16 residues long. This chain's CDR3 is CASSVGQRGATDTQYF. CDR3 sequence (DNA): TGTGCCAGCAGCGTAGGGCAGCGGGGGGCCACAGATACGCAGTATTTT.

Written as DNA, the CDR3 is TGTGCCAGCAGTGACCGACAGGGTAACATTTACAATGAGCAGTTCTTC. It specifies CASSDRQGNIYNEQFF. V is TRBV2 and J is TRBJ2-1, with TRBD1 matching over 7 bases. With V trimmed by 3 bases and J by 4 bases, 9 bases remained unmatched. CDR1 and CDR2 from the germline V gene are SNHLY and FYNNEI. The CDR3 is 16 amino acids.

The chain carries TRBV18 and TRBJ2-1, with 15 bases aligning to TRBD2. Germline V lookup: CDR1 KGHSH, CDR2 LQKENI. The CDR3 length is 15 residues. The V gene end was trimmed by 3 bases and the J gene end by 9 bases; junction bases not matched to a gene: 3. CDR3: CASSPRTSGGAEQFF. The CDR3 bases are TGTGCCAGCTCACCCCGGACTAGCGGGGGGGCTGAGCAGTTCTTC. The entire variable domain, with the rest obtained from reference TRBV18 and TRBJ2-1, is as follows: NAGVMQNPRHLVRRRGQEARLRCSPMKGHSHVYWYRQLPEEGLKFMVYLQKENIIDESGMPKERFSAEFPKEGPSILRIQQVVRGDSAAYFCASSPRTSGGAEQFFGPGTRLTVL.

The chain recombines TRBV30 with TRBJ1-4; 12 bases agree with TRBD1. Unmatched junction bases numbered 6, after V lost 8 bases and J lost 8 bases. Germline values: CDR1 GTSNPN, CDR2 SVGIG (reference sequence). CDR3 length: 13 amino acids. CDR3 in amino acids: CAGTGGRGEKLFF. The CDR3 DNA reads TGTGCCGGGACAGGGGGCCGGGGGGAAAAACTGTTTTTT.

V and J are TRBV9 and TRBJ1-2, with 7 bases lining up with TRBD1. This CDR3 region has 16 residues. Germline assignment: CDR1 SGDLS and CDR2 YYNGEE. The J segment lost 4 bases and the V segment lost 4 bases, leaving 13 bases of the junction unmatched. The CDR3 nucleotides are TGTGCCAGCAGCCGCCTGGAAATGGGACAGAGCTATGGCTACACCTTC. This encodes CASSRLEMGQSYGYTF.